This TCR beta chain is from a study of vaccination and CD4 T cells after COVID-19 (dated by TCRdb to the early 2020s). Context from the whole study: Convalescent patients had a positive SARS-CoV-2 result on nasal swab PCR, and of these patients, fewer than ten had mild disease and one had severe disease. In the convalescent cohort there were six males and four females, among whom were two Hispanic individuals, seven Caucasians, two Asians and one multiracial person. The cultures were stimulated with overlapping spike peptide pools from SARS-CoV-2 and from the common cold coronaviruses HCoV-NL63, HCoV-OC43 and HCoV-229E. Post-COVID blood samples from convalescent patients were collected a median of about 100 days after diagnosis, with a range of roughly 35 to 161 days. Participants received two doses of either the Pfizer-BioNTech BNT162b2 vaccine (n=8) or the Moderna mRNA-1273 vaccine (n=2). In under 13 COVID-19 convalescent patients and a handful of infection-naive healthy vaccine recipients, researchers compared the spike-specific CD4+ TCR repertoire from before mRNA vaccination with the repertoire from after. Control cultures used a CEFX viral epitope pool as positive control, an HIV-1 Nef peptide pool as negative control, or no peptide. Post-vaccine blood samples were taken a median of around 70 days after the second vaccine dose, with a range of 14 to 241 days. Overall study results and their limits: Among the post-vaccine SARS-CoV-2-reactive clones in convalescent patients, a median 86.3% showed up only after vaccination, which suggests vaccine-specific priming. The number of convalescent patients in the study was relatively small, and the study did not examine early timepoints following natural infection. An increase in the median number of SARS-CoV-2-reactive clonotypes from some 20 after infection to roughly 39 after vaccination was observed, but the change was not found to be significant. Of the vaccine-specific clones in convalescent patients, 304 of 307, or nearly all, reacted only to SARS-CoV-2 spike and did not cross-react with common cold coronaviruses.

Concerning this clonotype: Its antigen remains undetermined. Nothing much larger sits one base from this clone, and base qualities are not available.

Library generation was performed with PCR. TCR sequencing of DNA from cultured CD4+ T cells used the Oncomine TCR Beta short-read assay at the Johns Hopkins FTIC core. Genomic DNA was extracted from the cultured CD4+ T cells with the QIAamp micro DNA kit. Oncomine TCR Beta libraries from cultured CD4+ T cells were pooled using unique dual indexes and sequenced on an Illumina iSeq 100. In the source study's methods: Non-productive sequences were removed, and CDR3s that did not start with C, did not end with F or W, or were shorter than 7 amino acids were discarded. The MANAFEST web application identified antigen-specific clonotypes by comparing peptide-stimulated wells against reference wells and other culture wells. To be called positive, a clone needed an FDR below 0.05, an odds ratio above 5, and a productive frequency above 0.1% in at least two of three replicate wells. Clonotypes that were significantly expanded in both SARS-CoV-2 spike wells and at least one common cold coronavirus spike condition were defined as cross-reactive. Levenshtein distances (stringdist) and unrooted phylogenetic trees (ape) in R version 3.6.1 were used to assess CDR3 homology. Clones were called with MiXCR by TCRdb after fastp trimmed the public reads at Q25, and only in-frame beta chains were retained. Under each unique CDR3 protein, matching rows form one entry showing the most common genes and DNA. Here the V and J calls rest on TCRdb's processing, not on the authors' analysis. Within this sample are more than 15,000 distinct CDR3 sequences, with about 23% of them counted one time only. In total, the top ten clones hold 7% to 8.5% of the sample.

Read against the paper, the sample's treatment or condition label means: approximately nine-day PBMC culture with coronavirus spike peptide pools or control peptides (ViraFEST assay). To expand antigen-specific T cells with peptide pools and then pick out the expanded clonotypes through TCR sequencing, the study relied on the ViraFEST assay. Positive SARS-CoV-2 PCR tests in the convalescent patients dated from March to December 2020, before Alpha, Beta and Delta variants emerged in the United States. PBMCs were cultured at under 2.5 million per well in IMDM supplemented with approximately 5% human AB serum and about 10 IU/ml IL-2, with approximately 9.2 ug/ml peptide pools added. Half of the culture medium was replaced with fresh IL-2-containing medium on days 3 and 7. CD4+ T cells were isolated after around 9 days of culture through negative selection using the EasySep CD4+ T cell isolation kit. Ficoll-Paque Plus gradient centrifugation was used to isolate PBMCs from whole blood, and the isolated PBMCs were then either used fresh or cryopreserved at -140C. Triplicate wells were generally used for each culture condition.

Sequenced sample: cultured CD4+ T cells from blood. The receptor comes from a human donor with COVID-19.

At the DNA level, the sequence is TGTGCCAGCAGCCCAATTACAGTTAACTATAATTCACCCCTCCACTTT. The resulting protein is CASSPITVNYNSPLHF. The chain is made from TRBV7-9 and TRBJ1-6; the D segment cannot be called with confidence. CDR1 and CDR2, per the germline V gene (reference sequence), are SEHNR and FQNEAQ. The CDR3 covers 16 residues, taking in both the cysteine and the phenylalanine. CDR3 DNA is the only sequence kept; it has 48 bases, read in frame from the first base. V sheds 5 bases and J sheds 3 bases, leaving 14 bases between their ends.